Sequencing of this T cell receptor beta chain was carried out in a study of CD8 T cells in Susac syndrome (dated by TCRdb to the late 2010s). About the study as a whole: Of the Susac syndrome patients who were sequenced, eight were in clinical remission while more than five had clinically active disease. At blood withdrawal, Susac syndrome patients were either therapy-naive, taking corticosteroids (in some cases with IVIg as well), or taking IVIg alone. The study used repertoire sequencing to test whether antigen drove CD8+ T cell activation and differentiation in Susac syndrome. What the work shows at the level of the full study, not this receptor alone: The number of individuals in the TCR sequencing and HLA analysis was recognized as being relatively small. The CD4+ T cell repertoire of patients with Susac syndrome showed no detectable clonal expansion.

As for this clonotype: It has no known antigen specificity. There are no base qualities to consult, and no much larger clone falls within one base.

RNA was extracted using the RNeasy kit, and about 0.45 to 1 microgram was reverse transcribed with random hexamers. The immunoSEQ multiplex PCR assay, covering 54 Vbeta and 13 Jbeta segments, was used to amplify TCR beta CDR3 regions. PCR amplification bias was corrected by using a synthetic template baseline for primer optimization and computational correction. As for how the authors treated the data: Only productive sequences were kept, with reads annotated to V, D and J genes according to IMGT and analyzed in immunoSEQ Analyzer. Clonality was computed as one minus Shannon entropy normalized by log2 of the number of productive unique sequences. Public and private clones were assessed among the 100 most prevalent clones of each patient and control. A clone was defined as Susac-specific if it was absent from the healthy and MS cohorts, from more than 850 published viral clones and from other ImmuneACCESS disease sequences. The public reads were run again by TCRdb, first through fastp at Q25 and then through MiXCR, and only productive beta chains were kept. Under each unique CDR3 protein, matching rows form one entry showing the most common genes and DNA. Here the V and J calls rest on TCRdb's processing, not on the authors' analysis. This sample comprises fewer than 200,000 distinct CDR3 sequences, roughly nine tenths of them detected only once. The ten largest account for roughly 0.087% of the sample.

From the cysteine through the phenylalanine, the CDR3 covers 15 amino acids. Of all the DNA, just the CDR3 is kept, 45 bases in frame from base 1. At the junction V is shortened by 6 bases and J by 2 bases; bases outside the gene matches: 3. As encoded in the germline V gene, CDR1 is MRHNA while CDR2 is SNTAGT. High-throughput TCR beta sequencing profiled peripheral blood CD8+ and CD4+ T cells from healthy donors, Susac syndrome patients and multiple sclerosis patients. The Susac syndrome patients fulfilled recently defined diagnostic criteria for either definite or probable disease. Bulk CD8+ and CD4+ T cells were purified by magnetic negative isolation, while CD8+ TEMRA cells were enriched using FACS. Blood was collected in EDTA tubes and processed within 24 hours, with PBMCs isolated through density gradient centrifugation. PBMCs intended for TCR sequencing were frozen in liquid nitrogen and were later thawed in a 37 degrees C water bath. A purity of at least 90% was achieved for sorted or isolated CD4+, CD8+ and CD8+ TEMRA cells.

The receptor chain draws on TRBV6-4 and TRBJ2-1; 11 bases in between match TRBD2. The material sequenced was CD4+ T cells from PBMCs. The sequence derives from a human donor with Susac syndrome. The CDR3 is CASRELAGAYNEQFF. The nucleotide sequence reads TGTGCCAGCAGGGAACTAGCGGGGGCCTACAATGAGCAGTTCTTC.